This T cell receptor (beta chain) was captured in a study of blood T cell repertoires in COVID-19 (dated by TCRdb to the early 2020s). Study-level background: The collaborator samples originated in the United States, Italy and Spain and spanned the acute and convalescent phases of COVID-19. The material from the prospective study consisted of cDNA or gDNA derived from T cells, B-cell-depleted T cells, or PBMCs. The dataset comprised deeply sampled blood TCRbeta repertoires from subjects exposed to, actively infected with, or recovered from COVID-19. The repertoires were released in a freely available public database meant as a resource for research on the immune response to SARS-CoV-2. Samples came from the ongoing ImmuneRACE study (first 160 participants) plus 1,254 subjects from 6 global collaborators. Nearly every sample came with metadata listing a de-identified subject ID, COVID-19 status, age in years and sex. Where available, HLA class I and class II types were obtained from metadata supplied by the sample provider rather than from assay-based typing. What the research found in general, with its limitations: How much clinical and demographic metadata was included differed by source and by participant, and the metadata was provided uncurated.

At one collaborating source in Seattle, patients were enrolled during active infection and were followed longitudinally through the course of disease. Each collaborating institution followed its own protocols to collect whole blood in K2EDTA tubes. For TCRbeta analysis, collaborator samples were shipped as frozen whole blood, as isolated PBMCs, or as DNA extracted from either sample type. The immunoSEQ Assay, a bias-controlled multiplex PCR, was used to amplify TCRbeta CDR3 regions from genomic DNA. As for the authors' bioinformatics: The number of nucleated cells in each sample was estimated from the amplification of reference gene primers within the assay. To quantify the absolute abundance of each unique TCRbeta CDR3 rearrangement, sequence reads were collapsed and filtered. For each sample, productive Simpson clonality was calculated by taking the square root of Simpson's diversity index across productive rearrangements. Held by TCRdb, this immuneACCESS table contains in-frame sequences only and omits some clones. Under half of the omission traces to an unresolved V gene where checked; the cause of the rest is unknown. V, J and clone size were drawn from that table, and D and trimming were deduced from the DNA. The sample profile shows approximately 180,000 clones; about 83% of them were found once. The ten largest clones take up about 20% of the sample.

The germline V gene encodes CDR1 LGHNA and CDR2 YSLEER. The CDR3 runs 13 residues from the cysteine to the phenylalanine. Just CDR3 DNA is preserved here, 39 bases in frame from base 1. V loses 1 base of germline sequence and J loses 11 bases, and the interval between the two ends is 12 bases. Notes on this clone: There is no known antigen for this receptor. There are no base qualities to consult, and no much larger clone falls within one base.

Recombination joined TRBV4-3 with TRBJ1-5; a weak D assignment points to TRBD1 (5 bases agree). The sample taken for sequencing was peripheral blood. This receptor was obtained from a person aged 70 to 85 with COVID-19, enrolled during active disease. In nucleotide form, the sequence is TGCGCCAGCAGCCAAGGACAGCACAGTACCCAGCATTTT. This is translated as CASSQGQHSTQHF.